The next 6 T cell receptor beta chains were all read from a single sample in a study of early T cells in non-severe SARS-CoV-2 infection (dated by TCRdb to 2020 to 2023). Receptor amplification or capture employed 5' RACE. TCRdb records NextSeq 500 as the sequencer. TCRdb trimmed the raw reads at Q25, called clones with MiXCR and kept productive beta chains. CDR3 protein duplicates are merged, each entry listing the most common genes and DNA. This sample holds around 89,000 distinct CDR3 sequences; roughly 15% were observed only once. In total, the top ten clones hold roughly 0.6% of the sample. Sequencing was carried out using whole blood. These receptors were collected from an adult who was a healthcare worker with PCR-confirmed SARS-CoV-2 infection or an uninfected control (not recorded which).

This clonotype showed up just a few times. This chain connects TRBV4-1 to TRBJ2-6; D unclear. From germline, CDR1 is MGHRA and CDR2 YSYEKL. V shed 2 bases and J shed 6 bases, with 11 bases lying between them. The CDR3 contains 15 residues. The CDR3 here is CASSQPLGSANVLTF. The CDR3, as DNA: TGCGCCAGCAGCCAACCCCTGGGGTCGGCCAACGTCCTGACTTTC.

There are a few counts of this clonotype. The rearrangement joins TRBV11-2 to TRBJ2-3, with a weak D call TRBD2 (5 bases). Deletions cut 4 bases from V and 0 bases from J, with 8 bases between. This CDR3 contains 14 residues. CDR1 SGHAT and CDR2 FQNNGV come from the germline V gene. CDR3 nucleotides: TGTGCCAGCAGCTGGCGGAGGAGCACAGATACGCAGTATTTT. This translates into CASSWRRSTDTQYF.

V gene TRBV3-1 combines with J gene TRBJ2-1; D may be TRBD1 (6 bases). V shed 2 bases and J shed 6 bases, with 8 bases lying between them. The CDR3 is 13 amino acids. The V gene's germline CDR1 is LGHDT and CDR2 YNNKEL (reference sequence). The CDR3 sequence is CASSQSRGNEQFF. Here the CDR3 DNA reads TGTGCCAGCAGCCAAAGCAGGGGCAATGAGCAGTTCTTC.

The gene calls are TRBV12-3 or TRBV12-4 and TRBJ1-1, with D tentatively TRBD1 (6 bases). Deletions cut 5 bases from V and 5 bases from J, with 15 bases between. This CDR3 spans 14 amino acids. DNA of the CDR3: TGTGCCAGCAGTCCGAACAGGGAGGGTACTGAAGCTTTCTTT. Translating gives CASSPNREGTEAFF.

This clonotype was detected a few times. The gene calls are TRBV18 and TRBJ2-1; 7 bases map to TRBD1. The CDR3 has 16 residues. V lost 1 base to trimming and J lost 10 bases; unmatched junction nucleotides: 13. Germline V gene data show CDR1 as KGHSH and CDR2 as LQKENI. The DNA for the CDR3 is TGTGCCAGCTCACCACGGTCACAGGGGCGTTCCTCCGAGCAGTTCTTC. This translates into CASSPRSQGRSSEQFF.

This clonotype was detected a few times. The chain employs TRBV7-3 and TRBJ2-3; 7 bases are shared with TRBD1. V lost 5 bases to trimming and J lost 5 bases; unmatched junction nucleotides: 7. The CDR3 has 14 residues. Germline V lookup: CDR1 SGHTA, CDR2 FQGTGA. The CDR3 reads CASSLGQPLDTQYF. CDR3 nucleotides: TGTGCCAGCAGCCTGGGACAGCCCCTAGATACGCAGTATTTT.